The sequence of this T cell receptor (beta chain) was determined in a study of siplizumab effects on memory and regulatory T cells. General observations from the study: Confirmatory evidence of suppressive function in proliferating siplizumab-culture Tregs was not obtained. Siplizumab significantly lowered the alloreactive sequences that could be traced to unstimulated CD4+ memory cells.

Points on this clone: Its matching antigen is unknown.

Assayed TCR templates numbered 90,000 to 100,000 for each sample. Assay: immunoSEQ multiplex PCR; the TCRdb copy retains only in-frame clones and omits some. The sample yields tens of thousands of clones, approximately 97% seen once. Germline lookup yields CDR1 SEHNR and CDR2 FQNEAQ (reference sequence). Trimming cost V 3 bases and J 14 bases; bases outside gene matches: 8. This CDR3 has 12 residues. This chain joins TRBV7-9 and TRBJ2-3; TRBD2 matches at 7 bases. The sample was naive CD8+ T cells sorted from blood. This sequence was found in a human donor in good health. Here the CDR3 DNA reads TGTGCCAGCAGCTTCGGCGCGGGGGAAGCGTATTTT. It specifies CASSFGAGEAYF.